These 6 T cell receptor beta chains were sequenced from one sample in a study of T cell responses to AZD1222 COVID-19 vaccine. Repertoires were generated with immunoSEQ multiplex PCR, while TCRdb's copy carries only in-frame clones and drops some. The sample consists of about 130,000 clones, around 83% of them appearing once. Source: peripheral blood, taken 28 days after the second AZD1222 dose. The source of these receptors is an adult who received the AZD1222 COVID-19 vaccine.

The chain employs TRBV4-1 and TRBJ2-1; TRBD2 aligns across 10 bases. Germline CDR1 reads MGHRA; CDR2 reads YSYEKL. This CDR3 is built from 13 residues. Trimming at V came to 5 bases and at J to 9 bases, leaving 4 bases not matched to a gene. The CDR3 coding sequence is TGCGCCAGCAGCTATATAGCGGGGGGTGAGCAGTTCTTC. Translated, it gives CASSYIAGGEQFF.

This chain connects TRBV11-2 to TRBJ1-6, with 9 bases lining up with TRBD1. V dropped 5 bases and J dropped 4; count of bases not matched to a gene: 15. The CDR3 loop spans 19 amino acids. Per the germline V gene, CDR1 is SGHAT and CDR2 is FQNNGV. The CDR3 DNA sequence: TGTGCCAGCAGCCACCGAGTAACCGGGACAGGGAAGTATAATTCACCCCTCCACTTT. This encodes CASSHRVTGTGKYNSPLHF.

The rearrangement joins TRBV9 to TRBJ2-7; TRBD2 aligns across 10 bases. The CDR3 sequence is 15 residues long. Germline CDR1 is SGDLS and CDR2 is YYNGEE. V was pared by 3 bases and J by 0 bases, with 3 bases of the junction left unmatched. In DNA form, the CDR3 reads TGTGCCAGCAGCGCCCTAGCGGGGGCCTCCTACGAGCAGTACTTC. It yields the protein CASSALAGASYEQYF.

The chain combines TRBV5-1 with TRBJ2-5; TRBD1 is a possible D gene (5 bases). CDR1 is SGHRS and CDR2 is YFSETQ in the germline V gene. The CDR3 has 16 amino acids. Trimming cost V 4 bases and J 1 base, with 17 bases left between them. The CDR3 loop reads CASSLNSRQSQETQYF. The CDR3 bases are TGCGCCAGCAGCCTAAACAGTCGACAGAGCCAAGAGACCCAGTACTTC.

The chain employs TRBV28 and TRBJ2-7; 7 bases are shared with TRBD1. The V gene's germline CDR1 is MDHEN and CDR2 SYDVKM. The CDR3 length is 13 residues. V was pared by 6 bases and J by 5 bases, with 7 bases of the junction left unmatched. DNA for the CDR3: TGTGCCAGCAGGCGGACAGGTATCGACGAGCAGTACTTC. Its protein is CASRRTGIDEQYF.

The chain links TRBV5-5 to TRBJ2-7; D might be TRBD1 (6 bases). The CDR3 loop spans 15 amino acids. Trimming shortened V by 2 bases and J by 7 bases, and 19 bases separated the two germline ends. The germline gives CDR1 SGHKS, CDR2 YYEKEE (reference sequence). The CDR3 DNA sequence: TGTGCCAGCAGCTTTTCTCGGCAGGGGCATGGGGAGCAGTACTTC. This translates into CASSFSRQGHGEQYF.